The 18 T cell receptor beta chains listed next were all sequenced from one sample in a study of beta chain features in type 1 diabetes. The isolated RNA, all of it, was reverse transcribed, so expressed TCRB transcripts were what got sequenced. TCRdb's copy holds only in-frame clones and misses some; the assay was immunoSEQ multiplex PCR. The sample has about 290,000 clones, approximately 8% seen once. The sample consisted of central memory CD4+ T cells from blood. These receptors originate from a woman aged 18 to 35 in good health.

This clone was counted between two and nine times. The chain joins TRBV14 to TRBJ2-2, with TRBD2 as a possible D gene (6 bases). The V and J ends lost 0 bases and 0 bases respectively, with 20 bases between them. The CDR3 is 20 amino acids. Germline CDR1 is SGHDN and CDR2 is FVKESK. The CDR3: CASSQDWRVQTYSNTGELFF. The CDR3 DNA sequence: TGTGCCAGCAGCCAAGATTGGAGGGTCCAAACTTACTCGAACACCGGGGAGCTGTTTTTT.

The sample holds many counts of this clone. The chain uses TRBV5-4 and TRBJ1-3; tentatively, D is TRBD1 (6 bases). There are 13 residues in the CDR3. The germline V and J ends were trimmed by 5 bases and 4 bases, with 10 bases remaining between them. Germline V gives CDR1 SGHNT, CDR2 YYREEE (reference sequence). CDR3: CASRGTQGNTIYF. The DNA of the CDR3 is TGTGCCAGCAGGGGGACACAAGGAAACACCATATATTTT.

This clone has a handful of counts. Other DNA sequences in the same sample also yield this CDR3. The CDR3, as DNA: TGTGCCAGCTCACCCCGACAGAACACCGGGGAGCTGTTTTTT. Its translation is CASSPRQNTGELFF. The chain is built from TRBV18 and TRBJ2-2; D is unclear. The CDR3 spans 14 residues. CDR1 and CDR2 (germline): KGHSH, LQKENI. The ends were cut back, 3 bases at V and 1 base at J, with 6 bases in the middle.

This clone has more than one count but fewer than ten. The chain recombines TRBV5-1 with TRBJ2-5, with D possibly matching TRBD1 (5 bases). V dropped 1 base and J dropped 5 bases, with 9 bases sitting between them. The CDR3 totals 13 residues. CDR1 SGHRS and CDR2 YFSETQ come from the germline V gene. CDR3 residues: CASSLSRAETQYF. CDR3 coding DNA: TGCGCCAGCAGCTTGAGCAGGGCTGAGACCCAGTACTTC.

This clone was seen a few times. This sequence joins TRBV2 and TRBJ2-1; D not certain. The germline V gene encodes CDR1 SNHLY and CDR2 FYNNEI. This CDR3 is built from 14 residues. The V end was cut by 6 bases, the J end by 5 bases, with 14 bases between. CDR3 nucleotide sequence: TGTGCCAGCAGCGTCCTTCGATCGAACAATGAGCAGTTCTTC. It translates to CASSVLRSNNEQFF.

This clone has only a few counts. The chain recombines TRBV6-5 with TRBJ2-1; D unclear. CDR1 MNHEY and CDR2 SVGAGI come from the germline V gene. The length of the CDR3 is 14 residues. V was pared by 2 bases and J by 2 bases, with 7 bases between. The CDR3: CASSYGVAYNEQFF. Written as DNA, the CDR3 is TGTGCCAGCAGTTACGGCGTTGCCTACAATGAGCAGTTCTTC.

This clone was seen a handful of times. Germline is not matched at one junction end, which may reflect a read error. This chain uses TRBV7-7 with TRBJ2-5; no reliable D call. This CDR3 region has 15 residues. Germline V gene data show CDR1 as SSHAT and CDR2 as FNYEAQ (reference sequence). The CDR3 protein is CASSFNTDPQETQYF. As DNA, the CDR3 is TGTGCTAGCAGCTTTAACACCGACCCCCAGGAGACCCAGTACTTC.

This rearrangement joins TRBV12-5 to TRBJ2-5; the match to TRBD1 covers 8 bases. Trimming removed 4 bases from V and 5 bases from J; junction bases left unmatched: 15. Germline-derived CDR1 and CDR2 are LGHNT and FRNRAP. The CDR3 loop spans 17 amino acids. The CDR3 loop reads CASGSGFAQGAEETQYF. CDR3 sequence (DNA): TGTGCTAGTGGTTCGGGTTTCGCTCAGGGGGCGGAGGAGACCCAGTACTTC.

The genes are TRBV7-2 and TRBJ1-2, with 8 nucleotides matching TRBD1. This CDR3 comprises 13 residues. J was trimmed by 4 bases and V by 7 bases; bases with no gene match: 5. Germline CDR1 and CDR2: SGHTA and FQGNSA. Here the CDR3 reads CASTTGTGYGYTF. Here the CDR3 DNA reads TGTGCCAGCACGACCGGGACAGGCTATGGCTACACCTTC.

Concerning this clone itself: The same CDR3 also results from other DNA sequences found in this sample. The chain has TRBV27 and TRBJ1-1; D gene unclear. The CDR3 has 13 residues. Between the trimmed V and J ends, which lost 5 bases and 0 bases, there was a span of 7 bases. Per the germline V gene, CDR1 is MNHEY and CDR2 is SMNVEV (reference sequence). CDR3 residues: CASSLRLNTEAFF. The CDR3 bases are TGTGCCAGCAGTCTCAGACTGAACACTGAAGCTTTCTTT.

This clone has just a few counts. The rearrangement joins TRBV2 to TRBJ1-1, with 7 nucleotides matching TRBD1. V gave up 3 bases and J gave up 6 bases; unmatched junction bases: 4. CDR3 length equals 13 residues. The germline gives CDR1 SNHLY, CDR2 FYNNEI. The CDR3 DNA is TGTGCCAGCAGTGACGACAGGGACGCTGAAGCTTTCTTT. Its protein product is CASSDDRDAEAFF.

This chain connects TRBV6-5 to TRBJ1-1; a possible D gene is TRBD1 (5 bases). Germline CDR1 reads MNHEY; CDR2 reads SVGAGI. This CDR3 contains 14 residues. With 2 bases removed from V and 7 bases from J, the gap between germline ends came to 14 bases. Here the CDR3 reads CASSYRSAGGEAFF. The CDR3 DNA is TGTGCCAGCAGTTACCGCTCCGCGGGGGGTGAAGCTTTCTTT.

Turning to this clone: This may stem from a read error, because a much larger clone lies one nucleotide away. V usage is TRBV6-5 and J usage is TRBJ1-3, with unresolved D. This CDR3 has 14 amino acids. Trimming took off 2 bases at V and 0 bases at J, with 5 bases between the two ends. CDR1 MNHEY and CDR2 SVGAGI come from the germline V gene. CDR3 region: CASSYQISGNTIYF. CDR3 bases: TGTGCCAGCAGTTACCAGATCTCTGGAAACACCATATATTTT.

This clone was counted only a few times. The J gene is TRBJ2-7, the V gene TRBV5-1, with D unresolved. The V end was cut by 2 bases, the J end by 7 bases, with 16 bases between. Per germline, CDR1 SGHRS and CDR2 YFSETQ. The CDR3 has 14 amino acids. For the CDR3, the DNA is TGCGCCAGCAGCTTTAGGAACCCTTTGGGTGAGCAGTACGTC. Its translation is CASSFRNPLGEQYV.

Of note for this clone: Distinct nucleotide sequences in the sample also encode this CDR3. This rearrangement joins TRBV7-9 to TRBJ1-2, with a possible D match to TRBD1 (5 bases). The CDR3 consists of 14 residues. V gave up 1 base and J gave up 4 bases, with 10 bases separating them. From germline, CDR1 is SEHNR and CDR2 FQNEAQ (reference sequence). In DNA, the CDR3 is TGTGCCAGCAGCTTAGAGGAGGGGATCTATGGCTACACCTTC. Translated: CASSLEEGIYGYTF.

The sample holds a few counts of this clone. This chain links TRBV7-8 with TRBJ1-1; D ambiguous. Germline CDR1 and CDR2: SGHVS and FQNEAQ. The CDR3 loop spans 14 amino acids. Trimming stripped 1 base from V and 3 bases from J, with 9 bases between. The CDR3 loop reads CASSLGLLYTEAFF. Written as DNA, the CDR3 is TGTGCCAGCAGCTTAGGACTCCTTTACACTGAAGCTTTCTTT.

This clone came up a few times. This CDR3 reads CASSLARGGGNQPQHF. In DNA form, the CDR3 reads TGTGCCAGCAGCTTAGCCAGGGGCGGGGGCAATCAGCCCCAGCATTTT. This sequence joins TRBV7-8 and TRBJ1-5, with D tentatively TRBD1 (6 bases). Germline V gives CDR1 SGHVS, CDR2 FQNEAQ. CDR3 length: 16 residues. The germline V and J ends were trimmed by 0 bases and 2 bases, with 11 bases remaining between them. Filled out from reference TRBV7-8 and TRBJ1-5, the complete variable domain reads GAGVSQSPRYKVAKRGQDVALRCDPISGHVSLFWYQQALGQGPEFLTYFQNEAQLDKSGLPSDRFFAERPEGSVSTLKIQRTQQEDSAVYLCASSLARGGGNQPQHFGDGTRLSIL.

This clone was seen ten or more times. The chain recombines TRBV23-1 with TRBJ2-5; D is unclear. TRBV23-1 is assigned to the ORF class and has an uncertain function. Trimming stripped 1 base from V and 5 bases from J, with 14 bases between. There are 15 residues in the CDR3. The CDR3 reads CASSQWSTGEETQYF. CDR3 coding DNA: TGCGCCAGCAGTCAATGGTCAACGGGTGAGGAGACCCAGTACTTC.